The rows below give T cell receptor beta chains drawn from one sample of a study of blood T cell repertoires in COVID-19. Here immunoSEQ multiplex PCR was the method, and the copy in TCRdb shows in-frame clones only, minus some. The data contain approximately 210,000 clones, around 84% of them singletons. Sequenced input: peripheral blood. These receptors were collected from a woman aged 80 or older with COVID-19, enrolled during active disease. Both conserved end residues are part of each CDR3. D genes are given only for firm matches. Size is stated for part of the rows, as once, few or many counts, or as a class when the clone is expanded.

D gene,clone size,V gene,J gene,CDR3 DNA,CDR3 protein
NA,NA,TRBV28,TRBJ1-1,TGTGCCAGCAGTTTATCCGGGACTTTAGGAAGGAACACTGAAGCTTTCTTT,CASSLSGTLGRNTEAFF
NA,NA,TRBV6-2/TRBV6-3,TRBJ1-4,TGTGCCAGCAGTGCCTCGCCGGGATCCCGAACGACTAATGAAAAACTGTTTTTT,CASSASPGSRTTNEKLFF
NA,once,TRBV5-6,TRBJ1-5,TGTGCCAGCAGCTTAAGTTGGGGAGAAGGGAATCAGCCCCAGCATTTT,CASSLSWGEGNQPQHF
NA,NA,TRBV7-2,TRBJ1-1,TGTGCCAGCAGCTTATGGGGGGGGGACACTGAAGCTTTCTTT,CASSLWGGDTEAFF
TRBD1,few,TRBV2,TRBJ2-1,TGTGCCAGCAGATTCGACAGGGGGCTTCGGAATGAGCAGTTCTTC,CASRFDRGLRNEQFF
TRBD1,NA,TRBV28,TRBJ1-5,TGTGCCAGCAGTTTATACCCTCAGGGGGATAGCAATCAGCCCCAGCATTTT,CASSLYPQGDSNQPQHF
NA,NA,TRBV18,TRBJ2-1,TGTGCCAGCTCACTTCAGGACATATACAATGAGCAGTTCTTC,CASSLQDIYNEQFF
NA,NA,TRBV7-2,TRBJ1-3,TGTGCCAGCAGCTCTAGGACACCGAGTCGAAACACCATATATTTT,CASSSRTPSRNTIYF
NA,NA,TRBV10-2,TRBJ2-2,TGCGCCAGCAGTAAATACAGGGAAGTGGCTTCCGGGGAGCTGTTTTTT,CASSKYREVASGELFF
TRBD1,NA,TRBV7-2,TRBJ2-7,TGTGCCAGCAGCTTAGATGACAGGGGGCGAAGCGAGCAGTACTTC,CASSLDDRGRSEQYF
TRBD1,NA,TRBV10-2,TRBJ1-1,TGCGCCAGCAGTGTCAGGACAGGTTACACTGAAGCTTTCTTT,CASSVRTGYTEAFF
TRBD1,NA,TRBV7-9,TRBJ1-1,TGTGCCAGCAGCTTAGAAGGGACAGGGCTTACTGAAGCTTTCTTT,CASSLEGTGLTEAFF
TRBD2,NA,TRBV6-2/TRBV6-3,TRBJ2-1,TGTGCCAGCAGTTACTTTACTAGCGGGGGGGTTGGTGAGCAGTTCTTC,CASSYFTSGGVGEQFF
TRBD1,NA,TRBV4-1,TRBJ2-6,TGCGCCAGCAGCCAAGAGGGGCCGGGACAGGGCCTCTCTGGGGCCAACGTCCTGACTTTC,CASSQEGPGQGLSGANVLTF
NA,NA,TRBV18,TRBJ2-3,TGTGCCAGCTCACCAGCGATAGCCGCAGATACGCAGTATTTT,CASSPAIAADTQYF
TRBD1,NA,TRBV7-9,TRBJ2-2,TGTGCCAGCAGCCTGGACAGGTCACCCGGGGAGCTGTTTTTT,CASSLDRSPGELFF
TRBD2,NA,TRBV5-4,TRBJ2-3,TGTGCCAGCAGCTTGGGGGGACTAGCGGGGGACACAGATACGCAGTATTTT,CASSLGGLAGDTDTQYF
NA,NA,TRBV27,TRBJ2-3,TGTGCCAGCTCGGGGTGGGGACTTCGCACAGATACGCAGTATTTT,CASSGWGLRTDTQYF
NA,NA,TRBV6-1,TRBJ2-2,TGTGCCAGCAGTTATATCGGGGGAACCGGGGAGCTGTTTTTT,CASSYIGGTGELFF
NA,once,TRBV10-2,TRBJ1-6,TGCGCCAGCAGTATAATACAGGGTGGTAATTCACCCCTCCACTTT,CASSIIQGGNSPLHF
NA,NA,TRBV18,TRBJ1-1,TGTGCCAGCTCACCCCTGGAGGGGCTTATTGAAGCTTTCTTT,CASSPLEGLIEAFF
TRBD1,NA,TRBV11-1,TRBJ2-7,TGTGCCAGCAGCCGGGACAGGGAAGACGAGCAGTACTTC,CASSRDREDEQYF
NA,NA,TRBV6-5,TRBJ1-2,TGTGCCAGCAGATCCGGGACATCTGCTAACTATGGCTACACCTTC,CASRSGTSANYGYTF
TRBD1,NA,TRBV5-1,TRBJ1-4,TGCGCCAGCAGCGTAGACAGGGTAAATGAAAAACTGTTTTTT,CASSVDRVNEKLFF
TRBD1,NA,TRBV19,TRBJ2-2,TGTGCCAGTAAAGGAGGACAGGGAAGATTCCGAAACACCGGGGATCTGTTTTTT,CASKGGQGRFRNTGDLFF
TRBD1,NA,TRBV30,TRBJ1-2,TGTGCCTGGAGGGCCCCAGGGGGGCCCCGGGGTGGATATGGCTACACCTTC,CAWRAPGGPRGGYGYTF
NA,NA,TRBV20-1,TRBJ2-5,TGCAGTGCACGACAGCAAGAGACCCAGTACTTC,CSARQQETQYF
NA,NA,TRBV28,TRBJ1-2,TGTGCCAGCAGTTCCGAGGGGGAGGGTAGCTATGGCTACACCTTC,CASSSEGEGSYGYTF
NA,NA,TRBV3-1/TRBV3-2,TRBJ2-2,TGTGCCAGCTGCGAAGTGGGAGAAGGGACCGGGGAGCTGTTTTTT,CASCEVGEGTGELFF
TRBD2,NA,TRBV5-1,TRBJ2-1,TGCGCCAGCAGCTTGGGAGGGAGGGGTGAGCAGTTCTTC,CASSLGGRGEQFF
NA,NA,TRBV5-1,TRBJ2-3,TGCGCCAGCAGCTTGGGACAGAGCACAGATACGCAGTATTTT,CASSLGQSTDTQYF
TRBD1,NA,TRBV5-1,TRBJ2-3,TGCGCCAGCAGCTTCACAGGGGTATACACAGATACGCAGTATTTT,CASSFTGVYTDTQYF
TRBD1,NA,TRBV7-2,TRBJ2-5,TGTGCCAGCAGCGCCAACAGGGGGCGGCAAGAGACCCAGTACTTC,CASSANRGRQETQYF
TRBD1,once,TRBV5-8,TRBJ1-5,TGTGCCAGCAGCTTGGTAGACAGGGCAATTAATCAGCCCCAGCATTTT,CASSLVDRAINQPQHF